This TCR beta chain stems from a study of memory CD4+ T cells and cytomegalovirus serostatus. Clones were read by immunoSEQ multiplex PCR, and TCRdb kept only the in-frame ones, dropping some. This sample carries tens of thousands of clones, roughly three quarters of them seen once, and the ten largest clones take about 1%. The sort gate was single viable CD3+CD4+CD8-CD45RO+ cells for memory CD4+ T cells. With V trimmed by 2 bases and J by 6 bases, 10 bases remained unmatched. The CDR3 covers 15 residues. Looked up from germline, CDR1 is SGHVS and CDR2 is FNYEAQ. This clone has more than one count but fewer than ten.

The V and J genes are TRBV7-6 and TRBJ2-7; 7 bases align to TRBD2. Sequencing used memory CD4+ T cells from blood. The TCR originated in an adult in good health and CMV-seronegative. CDR3 nucleotides: TGTGCCAGCAGCTTATATGGGGCGGGAGTCTCCGAGCAGTACTTC. Its translation is CASSLYGAGVSEQYF.